The 5 T cell receptor beta chains given below trace back to one sample, sequenced in a study of blood T cell repertoires in COVID-19. Some clones are missing from TCRdb's copy, which holds only in-frame ones; the method was immunoSEQ multiplex PCR. The sample yields roughly 330,000 clones, about four fifths seen once. The sequencing input was peripheral blood. The receptors here all came from a woman between 50 and 59 years old with acute or convalescent COVID-19.

This rearrangement joins TRBV5-4 to TRBJ2-2; 11 bases are a match to TRBD1. The CDR3 runs to 15 residues. Germline CDR1 SGHNT, CDR2 YYREEE (reference sequence). J was trimmed by 5 bases and V by 2 bases; bases with no gene match: 2. The CDR3 is CASSLGQGATGELFF. CDR3 in DNA: TGTGCCAGCAGCTTAGGACAGGGGGCGACCGGGGAGCTGTTTTTT.

This rearrangement joins TRBV7-9 to TRBJ1-4; TRBD1 agrees at 8 bases. The trim removed 2 bases at V and 5 bases at J, leaving 1 base unmatched. The CDR3 runs 14 residues. CDR1 SEHNR and CDR2 FQNEAQ come from the germline V gene (reference sequence). CDR3 amino acids: CASSLNRGNEKLFF. The CDR3 DNA reads TGTGCCAGCAGCTTAAACAGGGGGAATGAAAAACTGTTTTTT.

The gene calls are TRBV6-6 and TRBJ1-2, with D perhaps TRBD1 (5 bases). The germline V and J ends were trimmed by 8 bases and 4 bases, with 17 bases remaining between them. The V gene's germline CDR1 is MNHNY and CDR2 SVGAGI (reference sequence). The CDR3 covers 14 residues. The CDR3 reads CASSSYQGGYGYTF. CDR3 DNA: TGTGCCAGCTCGAGTTATCAGGGTGGCTATGGCTACACCTTC.

This clone was recorded once. The rearrangement links TRBV5-8 to TRBJ2-1; unclear D gene. V shed 0 bases and J shed 4 bases, with 5 bases lying between them. This CDR3 region has 13 residues. Germline V gives CDR1 SGHTS, CDR2 YDEGEE. The CDR3 bases are TGTGCCAGCAGCTTGGCCGTTTACAATGAGCAGTTCTTC. Translated: CASSLAVYNEQFF. Filled out from reference TRBV5-8 and TRBJ2-1, the complete variable domain reads EAGVTQSPTHLIKTRGQQATLRCSPISGHTSVYWYQQALGLGLQFLLWYDEGEERNRGNFPPRFSGRQFPNYSSELNVNALELEDSALYLCASSLAVYNEQFFGPGTRLTVL.

This sequence joins TRBV29-1 and TRBJ2-7, with 12 bases matching TRBD2. Per germline, CDR1 SQVTM and CDR2 ANQGSEA. There are 14 residues in the CDR3. The V gene end was trimmed by 4 bases and the J gene end by 2 bases; junction bases not matched to a gene: 3. The DNA of the CDR3 is TGCAGCGTTGGACTAGCGGGAGCAACCTACGAGCAGTACTTC. Its translation is CSVGLAGATYEQYF.